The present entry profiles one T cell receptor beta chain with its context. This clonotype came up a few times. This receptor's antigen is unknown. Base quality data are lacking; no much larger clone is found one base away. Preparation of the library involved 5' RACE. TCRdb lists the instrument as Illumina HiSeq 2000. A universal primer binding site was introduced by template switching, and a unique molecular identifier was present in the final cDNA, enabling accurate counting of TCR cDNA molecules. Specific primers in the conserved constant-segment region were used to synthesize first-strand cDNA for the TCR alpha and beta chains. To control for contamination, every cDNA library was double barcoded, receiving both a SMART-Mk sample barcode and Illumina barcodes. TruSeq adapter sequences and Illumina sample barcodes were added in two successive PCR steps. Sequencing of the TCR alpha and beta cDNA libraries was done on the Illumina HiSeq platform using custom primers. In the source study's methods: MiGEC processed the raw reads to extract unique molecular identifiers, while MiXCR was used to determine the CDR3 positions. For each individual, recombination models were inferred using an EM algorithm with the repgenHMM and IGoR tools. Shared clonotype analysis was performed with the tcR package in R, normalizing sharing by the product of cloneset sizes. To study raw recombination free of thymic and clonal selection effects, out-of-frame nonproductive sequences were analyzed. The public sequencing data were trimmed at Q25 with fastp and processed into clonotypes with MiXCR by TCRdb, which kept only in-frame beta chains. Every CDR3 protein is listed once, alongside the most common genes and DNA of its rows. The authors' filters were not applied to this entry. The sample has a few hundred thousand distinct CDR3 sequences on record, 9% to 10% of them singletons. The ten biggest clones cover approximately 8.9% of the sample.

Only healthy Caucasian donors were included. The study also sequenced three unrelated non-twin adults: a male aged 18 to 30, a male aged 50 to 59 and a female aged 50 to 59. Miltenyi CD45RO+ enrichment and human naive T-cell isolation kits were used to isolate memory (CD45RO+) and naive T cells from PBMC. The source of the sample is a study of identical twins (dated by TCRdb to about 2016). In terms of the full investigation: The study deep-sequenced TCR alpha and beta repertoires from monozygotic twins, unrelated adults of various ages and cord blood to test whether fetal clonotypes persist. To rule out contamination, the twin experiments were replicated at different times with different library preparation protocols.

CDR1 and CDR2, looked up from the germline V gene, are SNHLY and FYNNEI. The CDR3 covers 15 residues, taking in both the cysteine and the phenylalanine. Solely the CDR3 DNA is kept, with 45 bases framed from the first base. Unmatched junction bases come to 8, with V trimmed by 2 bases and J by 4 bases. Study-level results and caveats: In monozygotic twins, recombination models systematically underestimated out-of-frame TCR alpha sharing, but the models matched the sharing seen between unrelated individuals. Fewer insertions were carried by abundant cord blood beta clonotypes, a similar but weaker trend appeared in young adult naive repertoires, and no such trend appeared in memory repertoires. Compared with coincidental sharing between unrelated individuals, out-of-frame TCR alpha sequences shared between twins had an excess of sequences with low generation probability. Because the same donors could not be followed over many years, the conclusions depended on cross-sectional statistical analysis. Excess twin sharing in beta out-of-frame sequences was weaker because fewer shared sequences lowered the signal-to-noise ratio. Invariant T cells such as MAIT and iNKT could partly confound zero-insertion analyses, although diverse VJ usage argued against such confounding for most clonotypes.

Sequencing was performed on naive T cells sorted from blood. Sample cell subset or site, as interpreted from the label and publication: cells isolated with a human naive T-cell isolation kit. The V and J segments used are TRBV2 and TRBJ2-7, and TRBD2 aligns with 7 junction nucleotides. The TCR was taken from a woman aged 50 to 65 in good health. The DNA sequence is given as TGTGCCAGCAGTGAATGGTCTAGCGGAGTATACGAGCAGTACTTC. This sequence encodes CASSEWSSGVYEQYF. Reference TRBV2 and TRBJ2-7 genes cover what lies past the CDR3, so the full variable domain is EPEVTQTPSHQVTQMGQEVILRCVPISNHLYFYWYRQILGQKVEFLVSFYNNEISEKSEIFDDQFSVERPDGSNFTLKIRSTKLEDSAMYFCASSEWSSGVYEQYFGPGTRLTVT.